Below are 17 T cell receptor beta chains sequenced from a single sample in a study of T cell repertoires in cytomegalovirus infection. TCRdb reprocessed the reads with MiXCR, giving one entry per CDR3 protein. The sample lists about 920,000 distinct CDR3 sequences, about a third occurring once. No cognate antigen is known for these TCRs. The sequences come from cultured CD8+ T cells from PBMCs, collected from culture after CMV antigen stimulation. These receptors all come from a human donor in good health (CMV status not recorded). Some clones in this sample may be carry-over from other donors' samples.

This clonotype was counted ten times or more. This sequence joins TRBV7-6 and TRBJ2-5, with 9 nucleotides matching TRBD2. Looked up from germline, CDR1 is SGHVS and CDR2 is FNYEAQ. J was trimmed by 0 bases and V by 5 bases; bases with no gene match: 10. The CDR3 contains 17 residues. The CDR3 loop reads CASSPASGVSYQETQYF. The DNA of the CDR3 is TGTGCCAGCAGCCCCGCTAGCGGGGTATCGTACCAAGAGACCCAGTACTTC. The whole variable domain, filled in from reference TRBV7-6 and TRBJ2-5, reads GAGVSQSPRYKVTKRGQDVALRCDPISGHVSLYWYRQALGQGPEFLTYFNYEAQQDKSGLPNDRFSAERPEGSISTLTIQRTEQRDSAMYRCASSPASGVSYQETQYFGPGTRLLVL.

This clonotype was picked up many times. The genes are TRBV6-1 and TRBJ1-2, with TRBD1 identical over 10 bases. Germline values: CDR1 MNHNS, CDR2 SASEGT. After removal of 6 bases from V and 6 bases from J, the junction contained 7 bases not matched to a gene. The CDR3 is 14 residues long. The CDR3 loop reads CASSVVGTGDGYTF. The CDR3 coding sequence is TGTGCCAGCAGCGTTGTTGGGACAGGGGATGGCTACACCTTC.

The gene calls are TRBV7-9 and TRBJ2-7; D not certain. The CDR3 has 12 amino acids. Trimming left V 2 bases short and J 6 bases short, with 8 bases between. From germline, CDR1 is SEHNR and CDR2 FQNEAQ (reference sequence). The CDR3 sequence is CASSLSLFEQYF. The CDR3 DNA reads TGTGCCAGCAGCTTATCCCTCTTCGAGCAGTACTTC.

J is TRBJ2-1 and V is TRBV10-3; no clear D gene. Trimming cost V 0 bases and J 9 bases, with 6 bases left between them. Germline V lookup: CDR1 ENHRY, CDR2 SYGVKD. The CDR3 length is 12 residues. CDR3 bases: TGTGCCATCAGTGAGTCGCCGGGTGAGCAGTTCTTC. Its translation: CAISESPGEQFF.

This clonotype was observed a few times. The chain employs TRBV5-6 and TRBJ1-2; 7 bases are a match to TRBD1. J gave up 3 bases and V 2 bases, and 13 bases lay outside the gene matches. The CDR3 has 17 residues. Germline-derived CDR1 and CDR2 are SGHDT and YYEEEE. CDR3 in DNA: TGTGCCAGCAGCTTTCGACAGGGAGGATCGGTAGACTATGGCTACACCTTC. Encoded protein: CASSFRQGGSVDYGYTF.

As for this clonotype: A single base separates this from a much larger clone, so it may be a read error. The chain combines TRBV12-3 or TRBV12-4 with TRBJ2-3, with D perhaps given as TRBD1 or TRBD2 (6 bases each). The V end was cut by 2 bases, the J end by 2 bases, with 23 bases between. The CDR3 runs 19 residues. In nucleotides, the CDR3 is TGTGCCAGCAGTTTAATTGGTCTAGTGGGGGGCCTGTACACAGATACGCAGTATTTT. Protein product: CASSLIGLVGGLYTDTQYF.

This sequence joins TRBV27 and TRBJ2-3; D is unresolved. This CDR3 contains 16 residues. The germline CDR1 and CDR2 sequences are MNHEY and SMNVEV (reference sequence). V gave up 0 bases and J gave up 6 bases, with 16 bases separating them. Here the CDR3 reads CASSLSWQPGPDTQYF. CDR3 DNA sequence: TGTGCCAGCAGTTTATCTTGGCAACCTGGGCCGGATACGCAGTATTTT.

This clonotype was seen only a few times. This chain links TRBV7-6 with TRBJ2-2, with D uncertain. Trimming left V 6 bases short and J 3 bases short, with 8 bases between. This CDR3 is 13 amino acids long. CDR1 SGHVS and CDR2 FNYEAQ come from the germline V gene. Written as DNA, the CDR3 is TGTGCCAGCAGTTTCGCCCACACCGGGGAGCTGTTTTTT. This codes for CASSFAHTGELFF. Complete variable domain (other parts from reference TRBV7-6 and TRBJ2-2): GAGVSQSPRYKVTKRGQDVALRCDPISGHVSLYWYRQALGQGPEFLTYFNYEAQQDKSGLPNDRFSAERPEGSISTLTIQRTEQRDSAMYRCASSFAHTGELFFGEGSRLTVL.

The chain recombines TRBV5-1 with TRBJ1-1; D gene unclear. The V end lost 3 bases, the J end lost 7 bases, and 7 bases lay between the germline ends. CDR3 size: 11 residues. Germline V gene data show CDR1 as SGHRS and CDR2 as YFSETQ. CDR3 sequence reads: CASSSPGEAFF. CDR3 in DNA: TGCGCCAGCAGCTCCCCTGGTGAAGCTTTCTTT.

This chain links TRBV10-3 with TRBJ2-6; TRBD2 agrees at 9 bases. From germline, CDR1 is ENHRY and CDR2 SYGVKD. This CDR3 is built from 20 residues. The junction had 10 bases not matched to a gene; V was cut back by 1 base and J by 0 bases. DNA of the CDR3: TGTGCCATCAGTGAGTTCGTGGTAACTAGCGGGTCCTCTGGGGCCAACGTCCTGACTTTC. Protein sequence: CAISEFVVTSGSSGANVLTF.

At least ten counts were recorded for this clonotype. V and J are TRBV12-3 or TRBV12-4 and TRBJ2-5; TRBD1 aligns across 7 bases. This CDR3 spans 14 amino acids. J was trimmed by 5 bases and V by 5 bases; bases with no gene match: 8. DNA for the CDR3: TGTGCCAGCAGTGCGGACAGGTTCGGGGAGACCCAGTACTTC. It is translated as CASSADRFGETQYF.

This clonotype was counted ten times or more. The chain couples TRBV7-9 to TRBJ2-6; D is uncertain. V dropped 0 bases and J dropped 0 bases, with 9 bases sitting between them. Germline V CDR1 and CDR2: SEHNR, FQNEAQ (reference sequence). This CDR3 contains 17 residues. CDR3 bases: TGTGCCAGCAGCTTAGCTCCCCCCAGCTCTGGGGCCAACGTCCTGACTTTC. Its translation is CASSLAPPSSGANVLTF.

The count of this clonotype is one. V is TRBV2 and J is TRBJ1-1, with D unclear. V gave up 10 bases and J gave up 2 bases, with 14 bases separating them. Germline CDR1 reads SNHLY; CDR2 reads FYNNEI. This CDR3 has 13 amino acids. CDR3 coding DNA: TGTGCCACCCTCGACGGGAGAAACACTGAAGCTTTCTTT. It encodes CATLDGRNTEAFF. Based on the CDR3 plus reference TRBV2 and TRBJ1-1, the full variable domain is EPEVTQTPSHQVTQMGQEVILRCVPISNHLYFYWYRQILGQKVEFLVSFYNNEISEKSEIFDDQFSVERPDGSNFTLKIRSTKLEDSAMYFCATLDGRNTEAFFGQGTRLTVV.

Concerning this clonotype itself: With a much larger clone just one base away, this may be a read error. The J gene is TRBJ1-4, the V gene TRBV7-8; D is unresolved. Germline CDR1 is SGHVS and CDR2 is FQNEAQ. This CDR3 spans 14 amino acids. This chain's CDR3 is CASSPGSSNERLFF. Written as DNA, the CDR3 is TGTGCCAGCAGCCCCGGGAGTTCTAATGAAAGACTGTTTTTT.

V gene TRBV10-1 combines with J gene TRBJ2-7, with TRBD1 identical over 10 bases. Unmatched junction bases numbered 3, after V lost 3 bases and J lost 1 base. There are 15 residues in the CDR3. CDR1 and CDR2 from the germline V gene are WNHNN and SYGVQD (reference sequence). The CDR3 DNA sequence: TGCGCCAGCAGTGATACGGGACAGGGGTCCTACGAGCAGTACTTC. The encoded protein is CASSDTGQGSYEQYF.

The V gene is TRBV6-1, the J gene TRBJ2-2, with D perhaps TRBD1 or TRBD2 (5 bases each). The CDR3 consists of 15 residues. Trimming pared 8 bases from V and 6 bases from J, leaving 19 bases between. Germline V lookup: CDR1 MNHNS, CDR2 SASEGT. CDR3 in DNA: TGTGCCAGCGGAAGGGACGGATTTAACGCCGGGGAGCTGTTTTTT. This sequence encodes CASGRDGFNAGELFF.

A word on this clonotype: This could be a read error, since a much larger clone is one nucleotide away. The V call is TRBV7-2, the J call TRBJ2-1, with D tentatively TRBD1 (5 bases). CDR1 is SGHTA and CDR2 is FQGNSA in the germline V gene. The CDR3 spans 12 residues. CDR3 nucleotides: TGTGCCAACAGCTTTACAGGCTATGAGCAGTTCTTC. Translating gives CANSFTGYEQFF. The variable domain in full, completed from reference TRBV7-2 and TRBJ2-1, reads GAGVSQSPSNKVTEKGKDVELRCDPISGHTALYWYRQSLGQGLEFLIYFQGNSAPDKSGLPSDRFSAERTGGSVSTLTIQRTQQEDSAVYLCANSFTGYEQFFGPGTRLTVL.